This T cell receptor (beta chain) was identified during a study of T cells in Graves' hyperthyroidism and ophthalmopathy. Study-level findings and limits: The majority of expanded thyroid clonotypes above 0.001 also appeared in blood.

This clonotype occurred many times. Its antigen remains unidentified. The CDR3 loop spans 14 amino acids. Per germline, CDR1 ENHRY and CDR2 SYGVKD. Trimming removed 2 bases at V and 4 bases at J, with 11 bases between. RNA transcripts provided the source from which TCR beta CDR3 regions were amplified. HTBI primers were the set used in a first-round RT-PCR of the TCR CDR3. MiXCR, applied by TCRdb to the multiplex PCR reads, yields one record per CDR3 protein. The sample lists a few hundred thousand distinct CDR3 sequences, around 43% seen once, with around two fifths in the top ten. This TCR was sampled from an adult woman with Graves' disease, either hyperthyroidism or ophthalmopathy (not recorded which). The chain links TRBV10-3 to TRBJ1-2; no clear D gene. Sequencing was carried out using peripheral blood or thyroid tissue (not recorded which). CDR3 sequence (DNA): TGTGCCATCAGTGAGGTTAGCCGGCTCTATGGCTACACCTTC. It translates to CAISEVSRLYGYTF.